Each of the 16 T cell receptor beta chains below was sequenced from the same sample in a study of spatial heterogeneity in lung cancer. Time point of the sample: sample taken at primary tumor resection. One entry per CDR3 protein, called by TCRdb with MiXCR from the 5' RACE reads. The table includes roughly 40,000 distinct CDR3 sequences, approximately 6.3% detected once. The material was PBMCs, obtained at surgery. These receptors were taken from a female donor with early-stage non-small cell lung cancer.

This clonotype was seen a few times. This sequence joins TRBV29-1 and TRBJ2-3; 7 positions agree with TRBD1. The V segment lost 4 bases and the J segment 5 bases; nucleotides outside the gene matches: 3. Per germline, CDR1 SQVTM and CDR2 ANQGSEA. The CDR3 spans 12 residues. CDR3 sequence (DNA): TGCAGCGTTGTAGACAGGGAAGATACGCAGTATTTT. It encodes CSVVDREDTQYF.

This clonotype was counted between two and nine times. This chain uses TRBV20-1 with TRBJ2-3; D is perhaps TRBD2 (6 bases). The length of the CDR3 is 16 residues. V lost 3 bases and J 0 bases, leaving 16 bases between the germline ends. Germline CDR1 is DFQATT and CDR2 is SNEGSKA (reference sequence). CDR3 nucleotide sequence: TGCAGTGCTAGTGGCGGGGCCCCAGGAAGCACAGATACGCAGTATTTT. Amino acids: CSASGGAPGSTDTQYF.

The chain recombines TRBV5-1 with TRBJ1-5; the match to TRBD1 covers 9 bases. The CDR3 has 14 amino acids. Trimming cost V 4 bases and J 10 bases; bases outside gene matches: 9. Germline V gene lookup returns CDR1 SGHRS and CDR2 YFSETQ. In DNA, the CDR3 is TGCGCCAGCAGCCCAGCCGGGACAGGGAACCCCCAGCATTTT. This sequence encodes CASSPAGTGNPQHF.

This clonotype was seen a few times. This chain links TRBV3-1 with TRBJ1-1; no reliable D call. The CDR3 covers 14 residues. CDR1 is LGHDT and CDR2 is YNNKEL in the germline V gene (reference sequence). Trimming shortened V by 4 bases and J by 1 base, and 10 bases separated the two germline ends. Written as DNA, the CDR3 is TGTGCCAGCAGCCGGGGAAAAACGAACACTGAAGCTTTCTTT. Residues: CASSRGKTNTEAFF.

This clonotype occurred a few times. The chain carries TRBV5-6 and TRBJ1-2; D is possibly TRBD1 (5 bases). There are 12 residues in the CDR3. Trimming removed 1 base at V and 4 bases at J, with 5 bases between. Looked up from germline, CDR1 is SGHDT and CDR2 is YYEEEE. The chain's CDR3 is CASSLTGYGYTF. The CDR3, as DNA: TGTGCCAGCAGCTTGACAGGCTATGGCTACACCTTC. The full variable domain, rest sourced from reference TRBV5-6 and TRBJ1-2, is DAGVTQSPTHLIKTRGQQVTLRCSPKSGHDTVSWYQQALGQGPQFIFQYYEEEERQRGNFPDRFSGHQFPNYSSELNVNALLLGDSALYLCASSLTGYGYTFGSGTRLTVV.

This clonotype occurred many times. J is TRBJ2-7 and V is TRBV3-1; D is possibly TRBD1 or TRBD2 (6 bases each). From germline, CDR1 is LGHDT and CDR2 YNNKEL (reference sequence). Between the trimmed V and J ends, which lost 3 bases and 6 bases, there was a span of 18 bases. CDR3 length: 15 residues. As DNA, the CDR3 is TGTGCCAGCAGCCAGTGGGGGGCGAGCCTACGCGAGCAGTACTTC. Protein: CASSQWGASLREQYF.

The rearrangement links TRBV5-1 to TRBJ2-2, with D unclear. Per the germline V gene, CDR1 is SGHRS and CDR2 is YFSETQ. CDR3 length: 15 amino acids. V lost 0 bases, J lost 1 base, and 7 bases lay in between. CDR3 bases: TGCGCCAGCAGCTTGGTGGCAGTGAACACCGGGGAGCTGTTTTTT. Translated: CASSLVAVNTGELFF. Together with reference TRBV5-1 and TRBJ2-2, the CDR3 gives the full variable domain: KAGVTQTPRYLIKTRGQQVTLSCSPISGHRSVSWYQQTPGQGLQFLFEYFSETQRNKGNFPGRFSGRQFSNSRSEMNVSTLELGDSALYLCASSLVAVNTGELFFGEGSRLTVL.

This rearrangement joins TRBV29-1 to TRBJ1-2; a possible D gene is TRBD1 (6 bases). Germline CDR1 SQVTM, CDR2 ANQGSEA. V lost 7 bases, J lost 1 base, and 10 bases lay in between. The CDR3 totals 12 residues. The CDR3 reads CSAGEGNYGYTF. As DNA, the CDR3 is TGCAGCGCAGGGGAGGGTAACTATGGCTACACCTTC.

This clonotype has only a few counts. The genes are TRBV6-2 or TRBV6-3 and TRBJ2-3; 8 nucleotides match TRBD2. V lost 6 bases and J lost 1; bases outside the gene matches: 3. The CDR3 has 14 residues. Germline V gene data show CDR1 as MNHEY and CDR2 as SVGEGT. The CDR3 DNA follows: TGTGCCAGCAGGTCACTAGCGGGCACAGATACGCAGTATTTT. Protein sequence: CASRSLAGTDTQYF.

Turning to this clonotype: This sequence may be a read error, since a much larger clone differs from it by one base. This chain uses TRBV6-2 or TRBV6-3 with TRBJ1-1; possible D gene TRBD1, 6 bases. Per the germline V gene, CDR1 is MNHEY and CDR2 is SVGEGT. CDR3 length: 14 amino acids. V was pared by 10 bases and J by 1 base, with 16 bases between. The chain's CDR3 is CANSFLQGNTEAFF. The DNA for the CDR3 is TGTGCCAACAGCTTCTTACAGGGGAACACTGAAGCTTTCTTT.

Comments on this clonotype: Since a much larger clone is just one base distant, this may be a read error. J is TRBJ2-5 and V is TRBV12-3 or TRBV12-4; D is unclear. This CDR3 contains 12 residues. CDR3 sequence reads: CASSFRVETQNF. The CDR3 region has the DNA TGTGCCAGCAGTTTCCGGGTGGAGACCCAGAACTTC.

This clonotype has at least ten counts. V usage is TRBV12-3 or TRBV12-4 and J usage is TRBJ2-3; 10 bases fit TRBD2. Unmatched junction bases numbered 11, after V lost 6 bases and J lost 2 bases. This CDR3 region has 17 residues. For the CDR3, the DNA is TGTGCCAGCAGCTACCCCCCTAGCGGGGGAATCACAGATACGCAGTATTTT. As protein: CASSYPPSGGITDTQYF.

This clonotype was counted ten times or more. CDR3 nucleotide sequence: TGTGCCAGCAGAACCAGCTACGAGCAGTACTTC. Encoded protein: CASRTSYEQYF. The chain uses TRBV28 and TRBJ2-7; D remains ambiguous. This CDR3 region has 11 residues. Germline-derived CDR1 and CDR2 are MDHEN and SYDVKM. V was pared by 6 bases and J by 3 bases, with 6 bases between.

This clonotype was seen many times. The genes are TRBV27 and TRBJ1-4, with TRBD1 matching 9 bases. This CDR3 has 15 amino acids. Losses at the gene ends were 6 bases for V and 7 bases for J; bases not matched to a gene: 9. Germline CDR1 MNHEY, CDR2 SMNVEV (reference sequence). The CDR3 loop is CASSLSGTGREKLFF. In DNA form, the CDR3 reads TGTGCCAGCAGCCTCAGTGGGACAGGGCGTGAAAAACTGTTTTTT.

This clonotype occurred many times. The chain links TRBV6-1 to TRBJ2-5, with 8 bases matching TRBD2. Germline V CDR1 and CDR2: MNHNS, SASEGT. The CDR3 runs to 15 residues. Trimming cost V 3 bases and J 4 bases; bases outside gene matches: 7. The CDR3 loop reads CASSEGGGRGETQYF. CDR3 DNA: TGTGCCAGCAGTGAGGGCGGGGGGCGAGGAGAGACCCAGTACTTC.

This clonotype was seen ten or more times. The chain uses TRBV6-5 and TRBJ2-3, with unresolved D. Trimming took off 6 bases at V and 2 bases at J, with 15 bases between the two ends. Looked up from germline, CDR1 is MNHEY and CDR2 is SVGAGI. The CDR3 has 15 residues. The CDR3 loop is CASSGRPLYTDTQYF. The DNA of the CDR3 is TGTGCCAGCAGCGGAAGGCCTCTCTACACAGATACGCAGTATTTT.